The 10 T cell receptor beta chains given below trace back to one sample, sequenced in a study of T cells in Graves' hyperthyroidism and ophthalmopathy. What was amplified from RNA transcripts were TCR beta CDR3 regions. During a first-round RT-PCR of the TCR CDR3, the HTBI primer set was used. Via MiXCR, TCRdb re-called the multiplex PCR reads, giving one row per CDR3 protein. This table holds around 540,000 distinct CDR3 sequences, 15% to 20% found once. The sequenced sample was blood. The receptor source for this set is a woman in her twenties or thirties with Graves' ophthalmopathy.

This clonotype was observed many times. The chain has TRBV6-1 and TRBJ2-7; 11 nucleotides agree with TRBD2. The CDR3 has 15 residues. Germline lookup yields CDR1 MNHNS and CDR2 SASEGT. The trim removed 6 bases at V and 2 bases at J, leaving 6 bases unmatched. As DNA, the CDR3 is TGTGCCAGCAGGCCAGGACTAGCGGGCACCTACGAGCAGTACTTC. This translates into CASRPGLAGTYEQYF.

This clonotype was found many times. The CDR3 coding sequence is TGTGCCAGCAGCCTCGGAGACTACGAGCAGTACTTC. It translates to CASSLGDYEQYF. The gene calls are TRBV7-9 and TRBJ2-7, with D uncertain. CDR3 length: 12 amino acids. CDR1 is SEHNR and CDR2 is FQNEAQ in the germline V gene (reference sequence). Trimming removed 5 bases at V and 3 bases at J, with 8 bases between.

Details on this clonotype: A much larger clone lies one base from this, so it may be a read error. The V and J genes are TRBV12-3 or TRBV12-4 and TRBJ2-7; 7 nucleotides agree with TRBD1. J lost 6 bases, V lost 5 bases, and 13 bases had no gene match. CDR3 length: 15 amino acids. CDR3 DNA sequence: TGTGCCAGCAGTAACCTCAGGGGGTCCCCCTGCGAGCAGTACTTC. Amino acid sequence: CASSNLRGSPCEQYF.

In its sample, this clonotype was seen a few times. The rearrangement uses TRBV29-1 and TRBJ2-7, with 8 bases aligning to TRBD2. The CDR3 extends over 13 amino acids. J was trimmed by 0 bases and V by 5 bases; bases with no gene match: 3. Germline CDR1 is SQVTM and CDR2 is ANQGSEA. CDR3 nucleotide sequence: TGCAGCGTTAAAAGCGGGAGCTCCTACGAGCAGTACTTC. Translated, it gives CSVKSGSSYEQYF.

The rearrangement links TRBV9 to TRBJ2-2; 7 positions match TRBD2. The CDR3 totals 18 residues. Germline assignment: CDR1 SGDLS and CDR2 YYNGEE. Unmatched junction bases numbered 17, after V lost 2 bases and J lost 7 bases. The CDR3 sequence is CASSVGPNPGGMDGELFF. The CDR3 DNA is TGTGCCAGCAGCGTTGGGCCTAATCCGGGAGGAATGGACGGGGAGCTGTTTTTT.

This clonotype was detected ten times or more. V usage is TRBV20-1 and J usage is TRBJ1-2, with D perhaps matching TRBD1 (6 bases). CDR1 DFQATT and CDR2 SNEGSKA come from the germline V gene (reference sequence). CDR3 length equals 14 residues. The ends were cut back, 5 bases at V and 4 bases at J, with 17 bases in the middle. CDR3 sequence reads: CSAAPIGGAYGYTF. The CDR3, as DNA: TGCAGTGCTGCGCCGATTGGGGGCGCCTATGGCTACACCTTC.

This clonotype occurred many times. The chain joins TRBV12-3 or TRBV12-4 to TRBJ2-7, with D possibly matching TRBD1 (6 bases). V dropped 7 bases and J dropped 9 bases, with 16 bases sitting between them. The CDR3 sequence is 12 residues long. The CDR3 spells CASTKGDWRQYF. The CDR3 region has the DNA TGTGCCAGCACCAAGGGGGATTGGCGGCAGTACTTC.

At least ten counts were recorded for this clonotype. V usage is TRBV6-5 and J usage is TRBJ2-7, with TRBD2 matching 8 bases. CDR1 and CDR2 (germline): MNHEY, SVGAGI. This CDR3 spans 15 amino acids. Trimming cost V 4 bases and J 0 bases; bases outside gene matches: 5. The CDR3 region is CASSLTSVSSYEQYF. CDR3 nucleotides: TGTGCCAGCAGTTTGACTAGCGTCAGCTCCTACGAGCAGTACTTC.

This clonotype was observed a handful of times. J is TRBJ1-5 and V is TRBV6-2 or TRBV6-3, with TRBD1 matching over 7 bases. Germline-derived CDR1 and CDR2 are MNHEY and SVGEGT. The CDR3 is 13 residues long. Trimming took 9 bases from V and 7 from J; bases not matched to a gene: 9. CDR3 sequence: CASEDRATQPQHF. Here the CDR3 DNA reads TGTGCCAGTGAAGACAGGGCGACGCAGCCCCAGCATTTT.

This clonotype was seen at least ten times. Written as DNA, the CDR3 is TGTGCCAGCAGTTACTCGAGCGTAGCGGAAAGGAGACCCCTCCACTTT. This sequence encodes CASSYSSVAERRPLHF. This chain links TRBV6-6 with TRBJ1-6; D is undetermined. The CDR3 is made up of 16 amino acids. Trimming pared 0 bases from V and 12 bases from J, leaving 18 bases between. CDR1 and CDR2 from the germline V gene are MNHNY and SVGAGI (reference sequence).